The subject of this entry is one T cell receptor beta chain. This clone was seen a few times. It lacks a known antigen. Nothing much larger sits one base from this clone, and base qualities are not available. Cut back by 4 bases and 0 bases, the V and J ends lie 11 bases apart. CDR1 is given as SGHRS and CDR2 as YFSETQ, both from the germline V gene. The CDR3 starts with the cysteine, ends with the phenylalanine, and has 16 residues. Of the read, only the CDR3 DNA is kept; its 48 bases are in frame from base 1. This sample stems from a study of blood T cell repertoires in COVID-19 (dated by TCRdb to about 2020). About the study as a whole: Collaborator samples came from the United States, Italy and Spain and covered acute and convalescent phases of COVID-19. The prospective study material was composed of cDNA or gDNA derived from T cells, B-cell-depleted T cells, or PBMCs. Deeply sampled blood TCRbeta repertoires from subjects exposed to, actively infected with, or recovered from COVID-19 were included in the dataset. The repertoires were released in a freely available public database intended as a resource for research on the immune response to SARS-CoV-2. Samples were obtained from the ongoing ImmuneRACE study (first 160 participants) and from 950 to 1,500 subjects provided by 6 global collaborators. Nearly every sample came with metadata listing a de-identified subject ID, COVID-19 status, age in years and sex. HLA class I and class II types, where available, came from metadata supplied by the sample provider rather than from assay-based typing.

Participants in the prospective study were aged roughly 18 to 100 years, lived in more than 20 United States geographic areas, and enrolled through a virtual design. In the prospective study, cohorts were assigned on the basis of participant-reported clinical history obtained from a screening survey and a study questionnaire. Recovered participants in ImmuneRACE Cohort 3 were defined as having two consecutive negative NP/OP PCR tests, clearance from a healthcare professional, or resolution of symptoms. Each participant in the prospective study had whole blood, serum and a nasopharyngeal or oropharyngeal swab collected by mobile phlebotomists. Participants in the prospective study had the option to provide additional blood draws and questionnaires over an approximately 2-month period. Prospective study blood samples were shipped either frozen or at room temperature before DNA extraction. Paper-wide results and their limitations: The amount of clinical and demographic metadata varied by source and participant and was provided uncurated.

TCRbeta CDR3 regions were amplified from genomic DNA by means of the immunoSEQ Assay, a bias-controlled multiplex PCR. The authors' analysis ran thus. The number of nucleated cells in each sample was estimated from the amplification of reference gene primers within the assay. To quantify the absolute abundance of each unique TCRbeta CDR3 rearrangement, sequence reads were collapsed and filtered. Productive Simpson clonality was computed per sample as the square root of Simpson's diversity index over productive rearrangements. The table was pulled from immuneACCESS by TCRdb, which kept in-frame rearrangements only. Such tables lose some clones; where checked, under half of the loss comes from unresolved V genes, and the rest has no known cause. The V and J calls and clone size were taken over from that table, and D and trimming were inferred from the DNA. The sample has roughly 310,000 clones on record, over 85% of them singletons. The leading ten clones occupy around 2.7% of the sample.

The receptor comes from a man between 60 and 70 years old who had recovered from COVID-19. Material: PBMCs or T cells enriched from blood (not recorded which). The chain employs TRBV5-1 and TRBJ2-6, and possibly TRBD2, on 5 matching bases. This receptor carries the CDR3 CASSEGEISGANVLTF. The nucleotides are TGCGCCAGCAGCGAGGGAGAAATCTCTGGGGCCAACGTCCTGACTTTC.